This T cell receptor (beta chain) was documented in a study of blood T cell repertoires in COVID-19. Study background: The United States, Italy and Spain supplied acute and convalescent COVID-19 samples. The cDNA or gDNA used as material had been derived from T cells, B-cell-depleted T cells, or PBMCs.

Here immunoSEQ multiplex PCR was the method, and the copy in TCRdb shows in-frame clones only, minus some. The table has 150,000 to 200,000 clones, 89% seen once. In germline, CDR1 is GTSNPN, CDR2 SVGIG (reference sequence). V lost 5 bases, J lost 7 bases, and 8 bases stayed unmatched. This CDR3 comprises 13 residues. Donors in Cohort 3 counted as recovered after two negative PCRs, clearance, or symptom resolution. The TCR sequence derives from a woman aged 18-29 years who had recovered from COVID-19. Source material: PBMCs or T cells enriched from blood (not recorded which). The gene calls are TRBV30 and TRBJ2-1; 7 bases fit TRBD2. The CDR3 DNA sequence: TGTGCCTGGGCCGGGACTAAGGTTAATGAGCAGTTCTTC. Its protein is CAWAGTKVNEQFF.